Sequencing of this TCR beta chain was carried out in a study of identical twins. Losses at the gene ends were 5 bases for V and 1 base for J; bases not matched to a gene: 1. There are 13 residues in the CDR3. The V gene's germline CDR1 is DFQATT and CDR2 SNEGSKA (reference sequence). In this sample, this clonotype turned up many times. TCRdb used MiXCR to reprocess the 5' RACE reads, holding one entry per CDR3 protein. This table holds some 500,000 distinct CDR3 sequences, 22% found once. This sample also appeared in a second study, on T cells expressing NK-cell markers.

This chain uses TRBV20-1 with TRBJ2-5; 10 bases align to TRBD2. This sequence originates from a woman under 30 in good health. The specimen sequenced was CD4+ T cells sorted from blood. The CDR3 coding sequence is TGCAGTGCTTCTAGCGGGGGCCAAGAGACCCAGTACTTC. Translation gives CSASSGGQETQYF.